This is a list of T cell receptor beta chains from one sample in a study of somatic reversion in DOCK8 deficiency. TCRdb re-derived calls from the multiplex PCR reads in MiXCR, one entry per CDR3 protein. The sample includes several thousand distinct CDR3 sequences, around 25% of them seen just once. The sequencing input was peripheral blood. These receptors all come from a human donor in good health. CDR3s include the opening cysteine and the closing phenylalanine or tryptophan. Each record gives: V gene, clone size, J gene, CDR3 protein. Size values are once, few and many counts, or a class for expanded clones, and some rows have none.

v_call: TRBV7-8
clone_size: .
j_call: TRBJ1-2
cdr3_aa: CASSLVDRGSYGYTF

v_call: TRBV3-1
clone_size: few
j_call: TRBJ2-7
cdr3_aa: CASSLDSSASSYEQYF

v_call: TRBV5-1
clone_size: medium-sized
j_call: TRBJ1-5
cdr3_aa: CASSLGDNPAQPQHF

v_call: TRBV5-4
clone_size: .
j_call: TRBJ1-5
cdr3_aa: CASSLVGDQPQHF

v_call: TRBV5-1
clone_size: .
j_call: TRBJ1-4
cdr3_aa: CASSRQGPNEKLFF

v_call: TRBV19
clone_size: few
j_call: TRBJ1-5
cdr3_aa: CASSPSVVGSPYSNQPQHF

v_call: TRBV28
clone_size: .
j_call: TRBJ2-2
cdr3_aa: CASNPARGGSNAGELFF

v_call: TRBV15
clone_size: .
j_call: TRBJ1-4
cdr3_aa: CATSSSNEKLFF

v_call: TRBV5-1
clone_size: .
j_call: TRBJ2-7
cdr3_aa: CASSLGAYEQYF

v_call: TRBV28
clone_size: medium-sized
j_call: TRBJ1-5
cdr3_aa: CASSPPDTNSNQPQHF

v_call: TRBV12-3/TRBV12-4
clone_size: .
j_call: TRBJ2-7
cdr3_aa: CASSRRGYEQYF

v_call: TRBV2
clone_size: .
j_call: TRBJ2-7
cdr3_aa: CASSGGTGAYEQYF

v_call: TRBV5-6
clone_size: medium-sized
j_call: TRBJ2-7
cdr3_aa: CASSASYEQYF

v_call: TRBV11-2
clone_size: .
j_call: TRBJ1-2
cdr3_aa: CASSLDPGGYTF

v_call: TRBV7-9
clone_size: .
j_call: TRBJ1-6
cdr3_aa: CASSRGQGNNSPLHF

v_call: TRBV5-1
clone_size: few
j_call: TRBJ2-7
cdr3_aa: CASSFLPGTGTSYEQYF

v_call: TRBV14
clone_size: .
j_call: TRBJ1-4
cdr3_aa: CASSLRDFATNEKLFF

v_call: TRBV12-3/TRBV12-4
clone_size: few
j_call: TRBJ1-5
cdr3_aa: CASSLKSSNQPQHF

v_call: TRBV28
clone_size: medium-sized
j_call: TRBJ1-6
cdr3_aa: CASKDSPYNSPLHF

v_call: TRBV5-6
clone_size: large
j_call: .
cdr3_aa: CASSPLYRNHEAFF

v_call: TRBV27
clone_size: .
j_call: TRBJ1-4
cdr3_aa: CASSFYSDAKEKLFF

v_call: TRBV28
clone_size: medium-sized
j_call: TRBJ1-1
cdr3_aa: CASTPSTTFEAFF

v_call: TRBV3-1
clone_size: few
j_call: TRBJ1-2
cdr3_aa: CASSQGRGSYGYTF

v_call: TRBV20-1
clone_size: few
j_call: TRBJ1-2
cdr3_aa: CSARENLGNYGYTF

v_call: TRBV5-4
clone_size: .
j_call: TRBJ1-2
cdr3_aa: CASSFRDRGHGYTF

v_call: TRBV12-3/TRBV12-4
clone_size: medium-sized
j_call: TRBJ2-7
cdr3_aa: CALPAYNRQPGRSYEQYF

v_call: TRBV19
clone_size: medium-sized
j_call: TRBJ1-2
cdr3_aa: CASSVPQGYYGYTF

v_call: TRBV12-3/TRBV12-4
clone_size: medium-sized
j_call: TRBJ1-1
cdr3_aa: CASSLQGGFTEAFF

v_call: TRBV2
clone_size: few
j_call: TRBJ1-1
cdr3_aa: CASSGTGHIEAFF

v_call: TRBV12-3/TRBV12-4
clone_size: medium-sized
j_call: TRBJ1-5
cdr3_aa: CASSLGGGGEPQHF

v_call: TRBV5-1
clone_size: .
j_call: TRBJ1-1
cdr3_aa: CASSLGHGTEAFF